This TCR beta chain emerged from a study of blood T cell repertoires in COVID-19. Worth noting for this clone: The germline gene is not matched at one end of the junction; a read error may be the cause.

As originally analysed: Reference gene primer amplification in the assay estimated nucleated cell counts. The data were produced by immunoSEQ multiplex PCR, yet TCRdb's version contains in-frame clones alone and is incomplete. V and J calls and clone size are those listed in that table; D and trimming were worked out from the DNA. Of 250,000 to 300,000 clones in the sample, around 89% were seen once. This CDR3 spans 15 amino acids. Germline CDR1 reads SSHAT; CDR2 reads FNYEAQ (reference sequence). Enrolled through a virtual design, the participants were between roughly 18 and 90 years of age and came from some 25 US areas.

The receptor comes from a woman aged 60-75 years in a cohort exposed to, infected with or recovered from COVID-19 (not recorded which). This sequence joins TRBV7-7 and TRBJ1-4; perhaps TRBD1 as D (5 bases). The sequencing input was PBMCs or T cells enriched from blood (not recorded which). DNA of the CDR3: TGTGCTAGCAGCCCGACCTGGGGGGTTAATGAAAAACTGTTTTTT. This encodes CASSPTWGVNEKLFF.